These 4 T cell receptor beta chains came from one sample sequenced in a study of T cells in Graves' hyperthyroidism and ophthalmopathy. Regions amplified from RNA transcripts were the TCR beta CDR3 regions. First-round RT-PCR targeting the TCR CDR3 was performed with the HTBI primer set. MiXCR, applied by TCRdb to the multiplex PCR reads, yields one record per CDR3 protein. The repertoire holds about 210,000 distinct CDR3 sequences, under 20% seen once, with around 52% in the top ten. Sequenced material: blood. Receptors originate from a man aged 45-65 years with Graves' hyperthyroidism.

There are many counts of this clonotype. The V call is TRBV24-1, the J call TRBJ2-5; unclear D gene. The V gene lost 3 bases and the J gene lost 1 base, with 5 bases spanning the gap. This CDR3 is built from 13 residues. CDR1 and CDR2 (germline): KGHDR, SFDVKD. CDR3 loop: CATSDSSQETQYF. The DNA of the CDR3 is TGTGCCACCAGTGATAGTTCCCAAGAGACCCAGTACTTC.

V gene TRBV24-1 combines with J gene TRBJ1-2; D gene ambiguous. Germline-derived CDR1 and CDR2 are KGHDR and SFDVKD. This CDR3 region has 13 residues. V was shortened by 3 bases and J by 2 bases, with 6 bases between the two germline ends. CDR3 in DNA: TGTGCCACCAGTGATCATGAGAACTATGGCTACACCTTC. Residues: CATSDHENYGYTF.

The chain joins TRBV6-1 to TRBJ2-7; 7 bases are shared with TRBD1. The V gene end was trimmed by 3 bases and the J gene end by 6 bases; junction bases not matched to a gene: 20. There are 18 residues in the CDR3. The germline gives CDR1 MNHNS, CDR2 SASEGT. The CDR3 loop reads CASSEALTGAAVGGEQYF. The CDR3, as DNA: TGTGCCAGCAGTGAGGCCCTAACAGGGGCGGCTGTTGGTGGCGAGCAGTACTTC.

In its sample, this clonotype was seen many times. The J gene is TRBJ2-4, the V gene TRBV7-2; a possible D gene is TRBD2 (5 bases). This CDR3 contains 14 residues. Trimming left V 5 bases short and J 0 bases short, with 8 bases between. The V gene's germline CDR1 is SGHTA and CDR2 FQGNSA. The CDR3 coding sequence is TGTGCCAGCAGCCCTGGGAGAGCCAAAAACATTCAGTACTTC. Amino acids: CASSPGRAKNIQYF.